This T cell receptor beta chain emerged from a study of CD8+CD57+ T cells in acquired aplastic anemia. Study overall: Sorted cells (CD4+ and CD8+) yielded DNA amounts that averaged approximately 3.1 ug.

CDR3 length equals 17 residues. V gave up 2 bases and J gave up 3 bases; unmatched junction bases: 7. Germline V CDR1 and CDR2: LNHNV, YYDKDF (reference sequence). This clonotype has only one observation. As yet, its antigen is unknown. General study results and limits: In common between the patients and the controls were some 28 CD8+ CDR3 sequences. With respect to CD8+ Simpson's diversity, patients and controls did not differ significantly.

Template material for TCR beta VDJ and CDR3 profiling consisted of genomic DNA. TCRdb reprocessed the reads with MiXCR, giving one entry per CDR3 protein. This sample has about 270,000 distinct CDR3 sequences; 56% occur once, and the top ten carry less than 10%. Sample: sorted CD4+, CD8+, or CD8+CD57+ T cells (not recorded which) from PBMCs. The J gene is TRBJ2-3, the V gene TRBV15; 11 positions agree with TRBD2. The TCR was taken from a human donor with severe aplastic anemia or a healthy control (not recorded which). The DNA of the CDR3 is TGTGCCACCAGCAGATCTCTAGCGGGGGGAACTACAGATACGCAGTATTTT. This sequence encodes CATSRSLAGGTTDTQYF.